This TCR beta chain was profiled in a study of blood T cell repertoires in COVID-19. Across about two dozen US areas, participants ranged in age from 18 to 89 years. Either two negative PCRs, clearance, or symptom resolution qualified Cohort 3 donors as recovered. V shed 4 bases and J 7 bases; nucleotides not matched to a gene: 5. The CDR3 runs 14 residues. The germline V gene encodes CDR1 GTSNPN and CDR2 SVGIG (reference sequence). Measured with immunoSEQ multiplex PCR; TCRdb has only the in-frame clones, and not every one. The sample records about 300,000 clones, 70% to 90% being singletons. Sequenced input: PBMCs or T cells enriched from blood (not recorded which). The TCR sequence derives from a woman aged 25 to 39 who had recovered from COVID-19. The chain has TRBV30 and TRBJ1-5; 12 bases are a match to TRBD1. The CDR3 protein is CAWKGQGARQPQHF. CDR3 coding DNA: TGTGCCTGGAAGGGACAGGGGGCCAGGCAGCCCCAGCATTTT.